This entry is about one T cell receptor beta chain. The entry originates in a study of cytomegalovirus exposure and HLA in healthy donors. The PCR ran on 60 Vbeta and 13 Jbeta primers. Assay: immunoSEQ multiplex PCR; the TCRdb copy retains only in-frame clones and omits some. Altogether about 150,000 clones are present, about four fifths being singletons, with the ten largest covering roughly 0.99%. The origin of this receptor is a male donor in good health and CMV-seronegative. The specimen sequenced was PBMCs.

The CDR3 is CASSLASGGAWEQFF. CDR3 bases: TGCGCCAGCAGCTTGGCTAGCGGGGGGGCCTGGGAGCAGTTCTTC. The chain links TRBV5-1 to TRBJ2-1; 12 nucleotides line up with TRBD2. Trimming removed 0 bases from V and 10 bases from J; junction bases left unmatched: 5. The CDR3 totals 15 residues. From germline, CDR1 is SGHRS and CDR2 YFSETQ.